This TCR beta chain was sequenced during a study of radiation and T cells in renal cell carcinoma. Study findings and constraints: In blood, top tumor clones expanded by 2 weeks, shrinking by 4.

The CDR3 runs to 16 residues. Germline V lookup: CDR1 LNHDA, CDR2 SQIVND (reference sequence). Losses at the gene ends were 5 bases for V and 2 bases for J; bases not matched to a gene: 10. Turning to this clone: The antigen is unknown.

Some clones are missing from TCRdb's copy, which holds only in-frame ones; the method was immunoSEQ multiplex PCR. This sample has fewer than 90,000 clones; 70% to 90% occur once, and the top ten carry approximately 22%. Time point reported: blood 2 weeks post-SBRT. Regarding treatment: 15 Gy SBRT to primary tumor, nephrectomy 4 weeks later. After SBRT, blood was collected at 2 and 4 weeks, plus baseline. The V and J genes are TRBV19 and TRBJ2-3, with 7 bases aligning to TRBD2. This TCR was sampled from a woman aged 50 to 60 with renal cell carcinoma. The sample was blood, taken from a patient whose treatment included radiotherapy and nephrectomy. The CDR3 region has the DNA TGTGCCAGTAGTCCAACTAAAGCGGGATTCACAGATACGCAGTATTTT. It yields the protein CASSPTKAGFTDTQYF.